This section outlines one T cell receptor beta chain sequence together with its context. A much larger clone differs by one base, so this may be a read error. This sample is part of a study of blood T cells in healthy people across ages. The CDR3 is 13 amino acids. Germline-derived CDR1 and CDR2 are SGHTA and FQGTGA. V was pared by 5 bases and J by 5 bases, with 13 bases between. PCR was performed a second time for roughly 7 to 12 cycles using a sample-barcoded 5' primer and a J-beta primer mix. TCRdb reanalysed the 5' RACE reads using MiXCR and keeps one entry per CDR3 protein. Among around 1,700,000 distinct CDR3 sequences listed, approximately 30% were seen once.

The clonotype originates from a woman in her twenties or thirties in good health. Sample: blood. The chain links TRBV7-3 to TRBJ2-7; D might be TRBD1 (6 bases). The CDR3 nucleotides are TGTGCCAGCAGCCCCCAGGGGCCCAACGAGCAGTACGTC. As protein: CASSPQGPNEQYV.